This T cell receptor (beta chain) was observed in a study of blood T cell repertoires in COVID-19. Study summary: Both acute and convalescent COVID-19 samples were obtained from the United States, Italy and Spain. From T cells, B-cell-depleted T cells, or PBMCs came the material, which was cDNA or gDNA.

Seattle's cohort entered during active infection and was followed longitudinally. Original processing notes: Reference gene primer amplification gave nucleated cell count estimates. Data came from immunoSEQ multiplex PCR; TCRdb stores just in-frame clones and leaves some out. V, J and clone size were drawn from that table, and D and trimming were deduced from the DNA. The sample has around 75,000 clones; around 80% are singletons. The V end was cut by 0 bases, the J end by 0 bases, with 9 bases between. CDR3 length: 16 residues. The V gene's germline CDR1 is LNHNV and CDR2 YYDKDF (reference sequence).

The source material was peripheral blood. This chain links TRBV15 with TRBJ1-3; D is ambiguous. The TCR originated in a man aged 50-60 years with COVID-19, enrolled during active disease. The CDR3 is CATSRDPGISGNTIYF. The DNA of the CDR3 is TGTGCCACCAGCAGAGATCCGGGGATCTCTGGAAACACCATATATTTT.